This T cell receptor (beta chain) was sequenced during a study of blood T cells in healthy people across ages. Study-wide results and limits: Naive CD4+ cells and diversity were both higher in long-lived donors than in aged donors. Per million T cells, the diversity of TCR beta decreased roughly linearly as age advanced.

As to this clonotype: No antigen is known for it.

About 9.6 milliliters of peripheral blood were drawn from each donor into EDTA-treated tubes. The CDR3 is 11 amino acids. Germline CDR1 and CDR2: SQVTM and ANQGSEA. The V gene lost 2 bases and the J gene lost 4 bases, with 4 bases spanning the gap. Using a J-beta primer mix together with a sample-barcoded 5' primer, a second PCR was run for roughly 7 to 11 cycles. Each cDNA molecule carried a tag from a template-switch adaptor that contained 12 random nucleotides. TCRdb reanalysed the 5' RACE reads using MiXCR and keeps one entry per CDR3 protein. The table lists some 900,000 distinct CDR3 sequences, around 46% of them singletons.

The sample was blood. The TCR comes from a man younger than 40 in good health. The V and J genes are TRBV29-1 and TRBJ2-3, with D unclear. The CDR3 reads CSVELADTQYF. CDR3 nucleotide sequence: TGCAGCGTTGAACTGGCAGATACGCAGTATTTT.